The T cell receptor beta chain under discussion was sequenced for a study of T cell responses to AZD1222 COVID-19 vaccine. Study-level points and caveats: Spike-specific TCR depth and breadth grew after two AZD1222 doses. White British donors predominated, females outnumbered males, and clonal diversity was possibly underestimated. Recipients of AZD1222 seropositive at baseline numbered only 6 or 7. At 160-218 and 743-854, vaccine-associated CD4 TCRs were dominant, and they spanned spike.

Assay: immunoSEQ multiplex PCR; the TCRdb copy retains only in-frame clones and omits some. Here the sample spans roughly 140,000 clones, more than 75% being singletons. Comments on this clone: Its matching antigen is unknown.

V was shortened by 4 bases and J by 0 bases, with 13 bases between the two germline ends. The length of the CDR3 is 17 residues. Per germline, CDR1 LGHDT and CDR2 YNNKEL (reference sequence). The specimen was peripheral blood, collected 28 days after the second AZD1222 dose. This TCR was recovered from an adult who received the AZD1222 COVID-19 vaccine. The chain recombines TRBV3-1 (or the pseudogene TRBV3-2) with TRBJ1-6, with D possibly TRBD1 on 6 matching bases. CDR3 in amino acids: CASSLRTGSSYNSPLHF. Written as DNA, the CDR3 is TGTGCCAGCAGCCTTCGTACAGGGAGCTCCTATAATTCACCCCTCCACTTT.